The rows below give T cell receptor beta chains drawn from one sample of a study of T-cell reconstitution after alpha-beta-depleted transplantation in children. Each CDR3 protein gets one entry after TCRdb re-called the PCR reads with MiXCR. The data contain about 600,000 distinct CDR3 sequences, 20% to 25% of them seen just once; the ten biggest clones take up roughly 14%. The sample consisted of PBMCs, mostly from graft donor cells, taken 360 days after TCRalphabeta/CD19-depleted stem cell transplant. The receptors were sampled from a boy younger than two who had a stem cell transplant for acute myeloid leukemia, so the T cells may come from the graft donor. Both conserved end residues are part of each CDR3. Fields, in order: D gene, V gene, clone size, J gene, CDR3 DNA, CDR3 protein. A D gene is named only where the DNA matches it firmly. The size field is filled for only some rows; it gives once, few, many or a size class.

D: TRBD1
V: TRBV5-1
size: many
J: TRBJ2-2
DNA: TGCGCCAGCAGCCCTTGGACAGGGAAAGAGGGAGTCGCCGGGGAGCTGTTTTTT
CDR3: CASSPWTGKEGVAGELFF

D: TRBD1
V: TRBV20-1
size: few
J: TRBJ1-5
DNA: TGCAGTGCTAGACAGACAGGGGGCAATCAGCCCCAGCATTTT
CDR3: CSARQTGGNQPQHF

D: TRBD2
V: TRBV5-5
size: NA
J: TRBJ2-5
DNA: TGTGCCAGCAGCTACCGACTAGCGGGGATGGAGACCCAGTACTTC
CDR3: CASSYRLAGMETQYF

D: TRBD1
V: TRBV7-2
size: NA
J: TRBJ1-2
DNA: TGTGCCAGCAGCACTCGGACAGGAGGAAGGGGCTACACCTTC
CDR3: CASSTRTGGRGYTF

D: TRBD2
V: TRBV20-1
size: many
J: TRBJ2-2
DNA: TGCAGTGCCCTAAAGGGACTAGCGAAAGGGGAGCTGTTTTTT
CDR3: CSALKGLAKGELFF

D: NA
V: TRBV5-6
size: NA
J: TRBJ2-3
DNA: TGTGCCAGCAGCTTTGGTCTCCGGACCACCACAGATACGCAGTATTTT
CDR3: CASSFGLRTTTDTQYF

D: NA
V: TRBV5-1
size: NA
J: TRBJ2-3
DNA: TGCGCCAGCAGCTTGGCTCAAGGGCTAGATACGCAGTATTTT
CDR3: CASSLAQGLDTQYF

D: NA
V: TRBV29-1
size: many
J: TRBJ2-6
DNA: TGCAGCGTTGAATGGGGAGCCAACGTCCTGACTTTC
CDR3: CSVEWGANVLTF

D: NA
V: TRBV7-2
size: many
J: TRBJ2-5
DNA: TGTGCCAGCAGCTGGACTTTGGAAGAGACCCAGTACTTC
CDR3: CASSWTLEETQYF

D: TRBD1
V: TRBV7-2
size: many
J: TRBJ1-2
DNA: TGTGCCAGCAGCTTAAGGCCTCCGGGACAGTCAAATGGCTACACCTTC
CDR3: CASSLRPPGQSNGYTF

D: NA
V: TRBV9
size: few
J: TRBJ2-1
DNA: TGTGCCAGCAGCCCCCTATTGAAAAATGAGCAGTTCTTC
CDR3: CASSPLLKNEQFF

D: NA
V: TRBV7-2
size: few
J: TRBJ1-6
DNA: TGTGCCAGCAGCTTAGCGGTGGGGGCGCGTAATTCACCCCTCCACTTT
CDR3: CASSLAVGARNSPLHF

D: TRBD1
V: TRBV5-1
size: NA
J: TRBJ2-2
DNA: TGCGCCAGCAGCTTCCCGGGACAGGGTTACGGGGAGCTGTTTTTT
CDR3: CASSFPGQGYGELFF

D: TRBD1
V: TRBV9
size: NA
J: TRBJ2-5
DNA: TGTGCCAGCAGCGTAGGGACAGGGGGGCGCGGAGAGACCCAGTACTTC
CDR3: CASSVGTGGRGETQYF

D: NA
V: TRBV5-1
size: few
J: TRBJ2-1
DNA: TGCGCCACCGCCATGACAGTCAACAATGAGCAGTTCTTC
CDR3: CATAMTVNNEQFF

D: NA
V: TRBV11-2
size: NA
J: TRBJ2-1
DNA: TGTGCCAGCAGCCCCTCTTGGGACATCGGTGATGAGCAGTTCTTC
CDR3: CASSPSWDIGDEQFF